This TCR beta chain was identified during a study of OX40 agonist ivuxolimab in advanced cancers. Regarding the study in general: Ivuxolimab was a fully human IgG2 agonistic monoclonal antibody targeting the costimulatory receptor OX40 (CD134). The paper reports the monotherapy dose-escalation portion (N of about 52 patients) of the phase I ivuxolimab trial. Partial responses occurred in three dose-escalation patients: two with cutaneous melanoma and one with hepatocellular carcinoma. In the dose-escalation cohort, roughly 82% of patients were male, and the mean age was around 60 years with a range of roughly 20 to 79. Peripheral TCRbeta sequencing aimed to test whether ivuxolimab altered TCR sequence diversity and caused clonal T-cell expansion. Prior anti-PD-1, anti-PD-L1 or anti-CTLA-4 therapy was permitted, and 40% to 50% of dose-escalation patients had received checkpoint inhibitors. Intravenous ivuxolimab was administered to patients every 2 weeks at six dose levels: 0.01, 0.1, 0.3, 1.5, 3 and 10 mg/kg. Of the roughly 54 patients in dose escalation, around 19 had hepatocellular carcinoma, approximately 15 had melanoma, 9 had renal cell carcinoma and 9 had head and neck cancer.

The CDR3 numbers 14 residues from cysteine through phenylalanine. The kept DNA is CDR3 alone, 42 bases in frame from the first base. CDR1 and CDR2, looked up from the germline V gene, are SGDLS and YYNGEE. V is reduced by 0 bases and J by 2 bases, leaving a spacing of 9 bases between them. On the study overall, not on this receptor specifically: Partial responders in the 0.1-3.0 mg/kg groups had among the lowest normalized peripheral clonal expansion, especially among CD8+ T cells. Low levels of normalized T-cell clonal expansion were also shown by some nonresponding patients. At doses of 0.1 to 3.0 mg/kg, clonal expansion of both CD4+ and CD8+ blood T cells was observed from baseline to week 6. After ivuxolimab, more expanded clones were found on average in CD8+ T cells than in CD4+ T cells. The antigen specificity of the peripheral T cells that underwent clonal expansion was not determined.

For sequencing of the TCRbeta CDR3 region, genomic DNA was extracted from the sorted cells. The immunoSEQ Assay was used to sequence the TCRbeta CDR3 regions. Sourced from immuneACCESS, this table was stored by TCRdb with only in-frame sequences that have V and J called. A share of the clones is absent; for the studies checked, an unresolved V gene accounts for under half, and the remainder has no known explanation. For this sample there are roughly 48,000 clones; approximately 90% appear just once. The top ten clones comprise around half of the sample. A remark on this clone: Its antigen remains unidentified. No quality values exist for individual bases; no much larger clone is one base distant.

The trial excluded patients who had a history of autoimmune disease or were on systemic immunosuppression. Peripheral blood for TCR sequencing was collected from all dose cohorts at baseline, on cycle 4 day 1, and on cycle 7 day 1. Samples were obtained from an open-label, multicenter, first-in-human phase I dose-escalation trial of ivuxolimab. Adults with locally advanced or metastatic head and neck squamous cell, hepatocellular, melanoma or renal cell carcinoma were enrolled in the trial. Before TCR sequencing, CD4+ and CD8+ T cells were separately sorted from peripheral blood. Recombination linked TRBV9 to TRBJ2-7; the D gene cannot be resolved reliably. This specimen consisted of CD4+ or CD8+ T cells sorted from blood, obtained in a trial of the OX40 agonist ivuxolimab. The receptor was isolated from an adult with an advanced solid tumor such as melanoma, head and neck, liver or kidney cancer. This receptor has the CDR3 CASSVAPIPYEQYF. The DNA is TGTGCCAGCAGCGTAGCTCCGATCCCCTACGAGCAGTACTTC.